This T cell receptor (beta chain) stems from a study of T cells in Graves' hyperthyroidism and ophthalmopathy. Researchers amplified the TCR beta CDR3 regions from RNA transcripts. When the TCR CDR3 underwent first-round RT-PCR, the HTBI primer set was used. TCRdb re-called the multiplex PCR reads with MiXCR, one entry per CDR3 protein. The sample has fewer than 750,000 distinct CDR3 sequences; around 15% are singletons. This TCR was sampled from a woman aged 50 to 60 with Graves' ophthalmopathy. Sequencing was performed on blood.

Here the CDR3 DNA reads TGTGCCAGCACCTATCGGACGGAGCCCCGAGGACTAGTCCCCTACGAGCAGTACTTC. This sequence encodes CASTYRTEPRGLVPYEQYF. This chain uses TRBV18 with TRBJ2-7; 7 bases align to TRBD2. J was trimmed by 2 bases and V by 8 bases; bases with no gene match: 24. The CDR3 covers 19 residues. CDR1 and CDR2 (germline): KGHSH, LQKENI. Looking up the rest from reference TRBV18 and TRBJ2-7 gives the full variable domain: NAGVMQNPRHLVRRRGQEARLRCSPMKGHSHVYWYRQLPEEGLKFMVYLQKENIIDESGMPKERFSAEFPKEGPSILRIQQVVRGDSAAYFCASTYRTEPRGLVPYEQYFGPGTRLTVT.